Sequencing of this TCR beta chain was carried out in a study of blood T cell repertoires in COVID-19. Turning to the study itself: T cells, B-cell-depleted T cells, or PBMCs provided the cDNA or gDNA that served as material.

Per the original data handling: Using reference gene primer amplification, nucleated cell counts were estimated. Clones were read by immunoSEQ multiplex PCR, and TCRdb kept only the in-frame ones, dropping some. The DNA gave D and trimming, while V, J and clone size come from that table. Among about 180,000 clones, about 83% were seen once, and the ten largest hold under 9.5%. Recovered participants had two consecutive negative NP/OP PCR tests, healthcare professional clearance, or symptom resolution. Trimming took off 3 bases at V and 4 bases at J, with 7 bases between the two ends. This CDR3 is built from 14 residues. Per the germline V gene, CDR1 is SGHDN and CDR2 is FVKESK.

Sequencing was carried out using PBMCs or T cells enriched from blood (not recorded which). The chain is built from TRBV14 and TRBJ2-6; possible D gene TRBD2, 6 bases. This receptor was taken from a woman younger than 45 who had recovered from COVID-19. CDR3 in amino acids: CASSQAGGANVLTF. The CDR3 DNA reads as TGTGCCAGCAGCCAGGCGGGGGGGGCCAACGTCCTGACTTTC.